This T cell receptor beta chain was found in a study of Ad26.COV2.S vaccination and SARS-CoV-2 variants (dated by TCRdb to about 2021). With respect to the entire study: Donors in the vaccine arm were drawn from COV1001, a multicentre, randomized, double-blind, placebo-controlled phase I-IIa trial testing Ad26.COV2.S in healthy adults. Dosing of Ad26.COV2.S was intramuscular, at either 5x10^10 or 1x10^11 viral particles, delivered as one shot or as two shots spaced 56 days apart. Sequencing of the TCRbeta repertoire served to evaluate the specificity and breadth of SARS-CoV-2-reactive T cell receptors following Ad26.COV2.S vaccination. A total of 32 samples were included in the TCR-sequenced set, comprising roughly 19 Ad26.COV2.S vaccine recipients, 5 placebo recipients and 8 SARS-CoV-2 convalescent individuals. Participants in the trial were split at random into five groups of five each, receiving low-dose or high-dose Ad26.COV2.S once or twice, or else placebo on both occasions. Investigators remained blinded to trial group allocation during experiments and outcome assessment.

The V end loses 5 bases and the J end loses 8 bases, and a stretch of 13 bases separates them. There are 13 amino acids in the CDR3, from cysteine to phenylalanine inclusive. Just CDR3 DNA is preserved here, 39 bases in frame from base 1. In the germline V gene (reference sequence), CDR1 corresponds to LNHNV and CDR2 to YYDKDF. The treatment or condition label on this specimen signifies: 19 received Ad26.COV2.S at low or high dose, single or two shots; 5 received placebo; per-sample allocation not given. For vaccine and placebo recipients, repertoires were sequenced using samples collected on day 63 after the first injection. Cohort 1b enrolled some 25 adults aged 18-55 years at a single site in Boston, USA, between 29 July and 7 August 2020. Ad26.COV2.S was a replication-incompetent adenovirus type 26 vector that expressed a prefusion-stabilized SARS-CoV-2 spike protein derived from the original Wuhan strain.

The immunoSEQ Assay was the method used to sequence TCRbeta CDR3 regions. After extraction, genomic DNA underwent amplification by bias-controlled multiplex PCR, followed by high-throughput sequencing. The published analysis was carried out like this. To quantify the absolute abundance of each unique TCRbeta CDR3 region, sequences were collapsed and filtered. Usable DNA was measured by amplifying reference genes present in all nucleated cells, and TCRbeta template counts were normalized to that usable DNA to estimate T cell fraction. Repertoire TCRs were annotated as SARS-CoV-2-specific by exact matching of V gene, CDR3 amino acid sequence and J gene to a known reactive TCR set. MIRA supplied the reference SARS-CoV-2 TCR set, which was filtered for enrichment in COVID-19-positive ImmuneCODE repertoires so that public or cross-reactive TCRs were removed. Using the MIRA antigens, annotated TCRs were further analysed by specific ORF or by position within an ORF. Depth was the summed frequency of annotated unique rearrangements, while breadth was defined as annotated unique rearrangements over total unique productive rearrangements. Two-sided Wilcoxon rank-sum tests were applied when comparing TCR breadth between groups. Sourced from immuneACCESS, this table was stored by TCRdb with only in-frame sequences that have V and J called. A share of the clones is absent; for the studies checked, an unresolved V gene accounts for under half, and the remainder has no known explanation. V and J calls and clone size are as listed in that table; D and trimming were resolved from the DNA. The sample profile shows about 480,000 clones; around 90% of them were found once. The top ten clonotypes cover 9.5% to 15% of the sample.

Points the paper makes about the study in general: The study was not powered to compare responses between vaccine doses or regimens. Higher spike-specific TCR breadth was observed in Ad26.COV2.S recipients than in placebo recipients (P = 0.0014). The authors noted that total T cell responses may have been underestimated by the TCR breadth and depth analyses. Vaccine and placebo recipients had comparable non-spike TCR breadth, which fits with the vaccine containing only spike. Substantial breadth of spike-specific CD8+ and CD4+ T cell responses was reported after vaccination.

With regard to this clone: No cognate antigen has been identified for it. Base qualities are not recorded, but no much larger clone differs from it by a single base.

Sequencing used peripheral blood, obtained in a trial of Ad26.COV2.S vaccine versus placebo. The receptor chain draws on TRBV15 and TRBJ2-1; the D gene remains uncertain. This clonotype originated in a person between 18 and 59 years old who received the Ad26.COV2.S COVID-19 vaccine or a placebo. The sequence in DNA is TGTGCCACCAGCGGAAAGTTTGGGTATGAGCAGTTCTTC. The translation is CATSGKFGYEQFF.